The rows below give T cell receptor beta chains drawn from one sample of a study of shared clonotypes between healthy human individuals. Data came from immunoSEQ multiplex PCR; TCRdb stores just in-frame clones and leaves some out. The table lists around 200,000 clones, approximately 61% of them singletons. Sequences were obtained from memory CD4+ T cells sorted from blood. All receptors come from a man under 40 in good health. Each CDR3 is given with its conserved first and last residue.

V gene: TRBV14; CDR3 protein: CASSQYRGLAEASSYNEQFF
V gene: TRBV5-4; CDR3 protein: CASSRGTDRYGYTF
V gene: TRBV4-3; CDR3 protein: CASSLLAGEGYADTQYF
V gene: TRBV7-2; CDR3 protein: CASSRSSIFGDEQYF
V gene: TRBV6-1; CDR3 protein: CASRRARVYEQYF
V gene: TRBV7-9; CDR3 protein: CASSPLMRGEKLFF
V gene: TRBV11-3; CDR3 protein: CASSSYPPGGYTF
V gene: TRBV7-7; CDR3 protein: CASSFTGEGEQFF
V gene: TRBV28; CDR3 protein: CATLVASTTYEQYF
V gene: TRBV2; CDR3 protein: CASMWRNQETQYF
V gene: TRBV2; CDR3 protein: CASRGGDYGWGEQFF
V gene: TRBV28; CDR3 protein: CASIPRQGARGEQYF
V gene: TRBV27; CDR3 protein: CASSLRGGWPQHF
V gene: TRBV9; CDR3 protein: CASSVASGRAEEQYF
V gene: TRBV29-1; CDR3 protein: CSVGTSGRFSGHEQFF
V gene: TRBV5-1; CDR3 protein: CASSLESGKHGYTF
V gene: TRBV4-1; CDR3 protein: CASSQDLSRGDFYEQYF
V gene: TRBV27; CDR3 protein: CASSLGAYAGTGTQYF
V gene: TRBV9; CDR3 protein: CASSVAPGLALNEQFF
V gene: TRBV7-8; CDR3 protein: CASSPRWDKDNEQFF
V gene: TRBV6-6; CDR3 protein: CASRGQSYEQYF
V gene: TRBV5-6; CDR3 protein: CASSPTGRNGYTF
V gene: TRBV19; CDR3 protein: CASSIQGVANQPQHF